A selection of T cell receptor beta chains follows, all from one sample in a study of identical twins. TCRdb recomputed calls from the 5' RACE reads with MiXCR, one row per CDR3 protein. The table shows over 200,000 distinct CDR3 sequences, with 10% occurring only once. The sequenced sample was memory T cells sorted from blood. Receptor source: a man aged 45-65 years in good health. Each CDR3 is given with its conserved first and last residue. The order of the fields is V gene, clone size, CDR3 length, D gene, J gene, CDR3 protein, CDR3 DNA. A D gene is named only where the DNA matches it firmly. Expanded clones are given a class, and other clones once, few, many or no size at all.

v_call: TRBV27
clone_size: few
cdr3_length: 14
d_call: NA
j_call: TRBJ1-5
cdr3_aa: CASSTTGPAQPQHF
cdr3_nt: TGTGCCAGCAGTACAACAGGGCCCGCACAGCCCCAGCATTTT

v_call: TRBV29-1
clone_size: many
cdr3_length: 13
d_call: NA
j_call: TRBJ1-1
cdr3_aa: CSVGFTSGTEAFF
cdr3_nt: TGCAGCGTTGGCTTCACATCGGGCACTGAAGCTTTCTTT

v_call: TRBV6-2/TRBV6-3
clone_size: NA
cdr3_length: 13
d_call: NA
j_call: TRBJ2-7
cdr3_aa: CASTHDSYYEQYF
cdr3_nt: TGTGCCAGCACCCACGACTCGTACTACGAGCAGTACTTC

v_call: TRBV4-2
clone_size: many
cdr3_length: 15
d_call: TRBD1
j_call: TRBJ1-5
cdr3_aa: CASSARQGDNQPQHF
cdr3_nt: TGTGCCAGCAGTGCTAGACAGGGGGACAATCAGCCCCAGCATTTT

v_call: TRBV5-4
clone_size: NA
cdr3_length: 15
d_call: NA
j_call: TRBJ2-3
cdr3_aa: CASSSASGKADTQYF
cdr3_nt: TGTGCCAGCAGCTCCGCTTCGGGGAAAGCAGATACGCAGTATTTT

v_call: TRBV7-3
clone_size: many
cdr3_length: 16
d_call: TRBD2
j_call: TRBJ2-3
cdr3_aa: CASSPGLAGVTDTQYF
cdr3_nt: TGTGCCAGCAGCCCGGGACTAGCGGGAGTCACAGATACGCAGTATTTT

v_call: TRBV5-1
clone_size: many
cdr3_length: 15
d_call: NA
j_call: TRBJ2-1
cdr3_aa: CASSLVQEDYNEQFF
cdr3_nt: TGCGCCAGCAGCTTGGTTCAGGAAGATTACAATGAGCAGTTCTTC

v_call: TRBV4-1
clone_size: few
cdr3_length: 18
d_call: TRBD2
j_call: TRBJ2-1
cdr3_aa: CASSQGGGTSGLYNEQFF
cdr3_nt: TGCGCCAGCAGCCAGGGGGGAGGGACTAGCGGGCTTTACAATGAGCAGTTCTTC

v_call: TRBV6-6
clone_size: many
cdr3_length: 12
d_call: TRBD1
j_call: TRBJ2-4
cdr3_aa: CAAGTGKNIQYF
cdr3_nt: TGTGCAGCCGGGACAGGGAAAAACATTCAGTACTTC

v_call: TRBV5-6
clone_size: NA
cdr3_length: 13
d_call: NA
j_call: TRBJ2-7
cdr3_aa: CASSFLQTYEQYF
cdr3_nt: TGTGCCAGCAGCTTCTTACAGACCTACGAGCAGTACTTC

v_call: TRBV4-2
clone_size: many
cdr3_length: 15
d_call: TRBD1
j_call: TRBJ2-7
cdr3_aa: CASSQDRDRNYEQYF
cdr3_nt: TGTGCCAGCAGCCAAGACCGGGACAGGAACTACGAGCAGTACTTC

v_call: TRBV18
clone_size: many
cdr3_length: 14
d_call: NA
j_call: TRBJ2-2
cdr3_aa: CASSPSVYTGELFF
cdr3_nt: TGTGCCAGCTCACCTAGCGTATACACCGGGGAGCTGTTTTTT

v_call: TRBV7-6
clone_size: NA
cdr3_length: 16
d_call: TRBD2
j_call: TRBJ2-5
cdr3_aa: CASSLVSSGSQETQYF
cdr3_nt: TGTGCCAGCAGCTTAGTATCTAGCGGGTCGCAAGAGACCCAGTACTTC

v_call: TRBV10-3
clone_size: few
cdr3_length: 13
d_call: TRBD2
j_call: TRBJ2-1
cdr3_aa: CAISETSGNEQFF
cdr3_nt: TGTGCCATCAGTGAGACTAGCGGCAATGAGCAGTTCTTC

v_call: TRBV14
clone_size: many
cdr3_length: 14
d_call: TRBD1
j_call: TRBJ2-5
cdr3_aa: CASSLDRGQETQYF
cdr3_nt: TGTGCCAGCAGCCTGGACAGGGGCCAAGAGACCCAGTACTTC

v_call: TRBV5-6
clone_size: NA
cdr3_length: 12
d_call: TRBD2
j_call: TRBJ2-1
cdr3_aa: CASSGGGNEQFF
cdr3_nt: TGTGCCAGCAGCGGGGGGGGGAATGAGCAGTTCTTC

v_call: TRBV9
clone_size: many
cdr3_length: 16
d_call: TRBD2
j_call: TRBJ2-2
cdr3_aa: CASSSFAGVNTGELFF
cdr3_nt: TGTGCCAGCAGCTCATTCGCGGGGGTAAACACCGGGGAGCTGTTTTTT

v_call: TRBV4-2
clone_size: NA
cdr3_length: 15
d_call: NA
j_call: TRBJ1-3
cdr3_aa: CASSQEGGVGNTIYF
cdr3_nt: TGTGCCAGCAGCCAAGAGGGGGGAGTTGGAAACACCATATATTTT

v_call: TRBV20-1
clone_size: few
cdr3_length: 16
d_call: TRBD1
j_call: TRBJ2-5
cdr3_aa: CSARSTGGAYQETQYF
cdr3_nt: TGCAGTGCTAGATCGACAGGGGGCGCCTATCAAGAGACCCAGTACTTC

v_call: TRBV6-1
clone_size: NA
cdr3_length: 14
d_call: TRBD1
j_call: TRBJ1-1
cdr3_aa: CASRDRVSRTEAFF
cdr3_nt: TGTGCCAGTCGGGACAGGGTGTCGAGGACTGAAGCTTTCTTT

v_call: TRBV10-3
clone_size: NA
cdr3_length: 14
d_call: TRBD1
j_call: TRBJ1-1
cdr3_aa: CAISVDRDNAEAFF
cdr3_nt: TGTGCCATCAGTGTGGACAGGGATAACGCTGAAGCTTTCTTT

v_call: TRBV29-1
clone_size: many
cdr3_length: 13
d_call: NA
j_call: TRBJ2-3
cdr3_aa: CSVDYQSTDTQYF
cdr3_nt: TGCAGCGTTGACTACCAAAGCACAGATACGCAGTATTTT

v_call: TRBV4-2
clone_size: few
cdr3_length: 13
d_call: NA
j_call: TRBJ2-1
cdr3_aa: CASSQDSRGGASF
cdr3_nt: TGTGCCAGCAGCCAAGATTCAAGGGGGGGGGCCTCCTTC

v_call: TRBV10-3
clone_size: few
cdr3_length: 13
d_call: NA
j_call: TRBJ1-6
cdr3_aa: CAISETGPSPLHF
cdr3_nt: TGTGCCATCAGTGAGACCGGGCCTTCACCCCTCCACTTT